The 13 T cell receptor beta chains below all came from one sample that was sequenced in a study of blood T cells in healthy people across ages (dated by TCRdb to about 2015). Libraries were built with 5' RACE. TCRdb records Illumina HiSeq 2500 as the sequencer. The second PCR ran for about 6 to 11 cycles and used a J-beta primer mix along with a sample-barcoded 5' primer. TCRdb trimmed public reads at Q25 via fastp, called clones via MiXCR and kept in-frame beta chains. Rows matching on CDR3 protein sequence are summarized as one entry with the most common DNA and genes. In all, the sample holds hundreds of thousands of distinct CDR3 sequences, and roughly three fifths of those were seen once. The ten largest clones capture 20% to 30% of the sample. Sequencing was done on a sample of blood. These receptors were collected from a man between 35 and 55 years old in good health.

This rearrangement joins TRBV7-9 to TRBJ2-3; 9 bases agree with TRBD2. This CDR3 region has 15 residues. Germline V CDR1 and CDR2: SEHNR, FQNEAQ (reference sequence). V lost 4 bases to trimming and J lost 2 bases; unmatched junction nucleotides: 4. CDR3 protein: CASSSSGATTDTQYF. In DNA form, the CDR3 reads TGTGCCAGCAGCTCTAGCGGGGCAACCACAGATACGCAGTATTTT.

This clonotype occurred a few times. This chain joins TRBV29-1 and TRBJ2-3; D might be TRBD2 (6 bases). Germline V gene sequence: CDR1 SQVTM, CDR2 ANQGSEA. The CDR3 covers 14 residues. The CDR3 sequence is CSAVPGLGLGTQYF. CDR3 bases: TGCAGTGCTGTTCCGGGACTCGGCTTGGGTACGCAGTATTTT.

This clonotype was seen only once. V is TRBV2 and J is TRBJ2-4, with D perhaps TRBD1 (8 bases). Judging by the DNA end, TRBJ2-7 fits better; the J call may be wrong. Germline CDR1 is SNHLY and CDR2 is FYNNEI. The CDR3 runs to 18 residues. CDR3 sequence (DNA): TGTGCCAGCAGTCGCCAGGGGGCGCAGACTAGCAACCCCTACGAGCAGTACTTC. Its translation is CASSRQGAQTSNPYEQYF.

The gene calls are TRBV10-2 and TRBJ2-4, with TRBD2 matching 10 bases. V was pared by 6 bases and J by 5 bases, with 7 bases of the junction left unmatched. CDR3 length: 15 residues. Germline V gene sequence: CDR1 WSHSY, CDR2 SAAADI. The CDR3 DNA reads TGCGCCAGCAGCCCAGCGGGGGGGCTCGAAAACATTCAGTACTTC. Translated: CASSPAGGLENIQYF.

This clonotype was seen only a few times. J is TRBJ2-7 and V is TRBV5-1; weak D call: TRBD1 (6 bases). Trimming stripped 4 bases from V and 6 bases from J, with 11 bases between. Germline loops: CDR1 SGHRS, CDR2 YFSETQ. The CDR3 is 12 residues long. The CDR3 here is CASSPGESEQYF. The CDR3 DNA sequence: TGCGCCAGCAGCCCAGGGGAATCCGAGCAGTACTTC. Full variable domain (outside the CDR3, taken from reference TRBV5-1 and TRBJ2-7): KAGVTQTPRYLIKTRGQQVTLSCSPISGHRSVSWYQQTPGQGLQFLFEYFSETQRNKGNFPGRFSGRQFSNSRSEMNVSTLELGDSALYLCASSPGESEQYFGPGTRLTVT.

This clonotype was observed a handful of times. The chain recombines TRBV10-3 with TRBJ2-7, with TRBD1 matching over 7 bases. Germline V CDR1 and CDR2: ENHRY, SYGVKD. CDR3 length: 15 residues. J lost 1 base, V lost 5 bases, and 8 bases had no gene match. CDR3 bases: TGTGCCATCAGTCCTGCGACAGGGCAATCCTACGAGCAGTACTTC. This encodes CAISPATGQSYEQYF.

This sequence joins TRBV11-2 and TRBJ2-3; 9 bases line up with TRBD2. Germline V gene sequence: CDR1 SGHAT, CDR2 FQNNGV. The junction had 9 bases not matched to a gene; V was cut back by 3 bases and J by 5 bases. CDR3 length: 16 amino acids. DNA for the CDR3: TGTGCCAGCAGCTTGTCTAGCGGGACCATCGGAGATACGCAGTATTTT. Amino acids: CASSLSSGTIGDTQYF.

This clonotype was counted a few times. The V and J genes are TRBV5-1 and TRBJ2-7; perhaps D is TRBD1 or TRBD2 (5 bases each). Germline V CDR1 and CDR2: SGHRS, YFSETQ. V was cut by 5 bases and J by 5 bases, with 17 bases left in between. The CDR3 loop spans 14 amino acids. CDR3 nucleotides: TGCGCCAGCAGGTCGGGGCTGGGACGAAACGAGCAGTACTTC. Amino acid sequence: CASRSGLGRNEQYF.

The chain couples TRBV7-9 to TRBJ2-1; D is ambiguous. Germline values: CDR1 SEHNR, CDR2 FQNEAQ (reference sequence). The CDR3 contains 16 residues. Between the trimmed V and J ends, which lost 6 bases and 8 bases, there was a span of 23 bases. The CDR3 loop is CASSHPVPFSRYEQFF. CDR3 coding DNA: TGTGCCAGCAGTCATCCCGTACCGTTCTCGCGCTATGAGCAGTTCTTC. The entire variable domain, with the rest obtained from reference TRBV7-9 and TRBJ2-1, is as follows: DTGVSQNPRHKITKRGQNVTFRCDPISEHNRLYWYRQTLGQGPEFLTYFQNEAQLEKSRLLSDRFSAERPKGSFSTLEIQRTEQGDSAMYLCASSHPVPFSRYEQFFGPGTRLTVL.

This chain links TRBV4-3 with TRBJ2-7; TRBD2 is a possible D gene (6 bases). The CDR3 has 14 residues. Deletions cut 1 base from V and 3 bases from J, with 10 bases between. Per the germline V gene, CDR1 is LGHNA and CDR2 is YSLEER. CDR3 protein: CASSQGRAFYEQYF. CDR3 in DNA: TGCGCCAGCAGCCAAGGGAGGGCCTTCTACGAGCAGTACTTC.

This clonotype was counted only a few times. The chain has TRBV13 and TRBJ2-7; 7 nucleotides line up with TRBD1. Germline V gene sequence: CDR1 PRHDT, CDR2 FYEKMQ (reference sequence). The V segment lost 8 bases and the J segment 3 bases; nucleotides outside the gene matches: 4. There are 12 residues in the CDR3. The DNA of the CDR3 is TGTGCCAGCGGGGCAGGGGGCTACGAGCAGTACTTC. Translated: CASGAGGYEQYF.

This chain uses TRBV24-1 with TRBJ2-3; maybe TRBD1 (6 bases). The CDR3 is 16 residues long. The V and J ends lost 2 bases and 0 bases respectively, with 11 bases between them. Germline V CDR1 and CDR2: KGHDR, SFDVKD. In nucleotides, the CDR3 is TGTGCCACCAGTGATTCCCGGGACAAAAGCACAGATACGCAGTATTTT. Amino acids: CATSDSRDKSTDTQYF.

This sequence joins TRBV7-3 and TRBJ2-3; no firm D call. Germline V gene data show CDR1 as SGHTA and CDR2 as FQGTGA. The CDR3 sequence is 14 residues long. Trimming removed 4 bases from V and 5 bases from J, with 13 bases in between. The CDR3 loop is CASSSSPIRDTQYF. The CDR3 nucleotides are TGTGCCAGCAGCTCCTCCCCGATTAGAGATACGCAGTATTTT.